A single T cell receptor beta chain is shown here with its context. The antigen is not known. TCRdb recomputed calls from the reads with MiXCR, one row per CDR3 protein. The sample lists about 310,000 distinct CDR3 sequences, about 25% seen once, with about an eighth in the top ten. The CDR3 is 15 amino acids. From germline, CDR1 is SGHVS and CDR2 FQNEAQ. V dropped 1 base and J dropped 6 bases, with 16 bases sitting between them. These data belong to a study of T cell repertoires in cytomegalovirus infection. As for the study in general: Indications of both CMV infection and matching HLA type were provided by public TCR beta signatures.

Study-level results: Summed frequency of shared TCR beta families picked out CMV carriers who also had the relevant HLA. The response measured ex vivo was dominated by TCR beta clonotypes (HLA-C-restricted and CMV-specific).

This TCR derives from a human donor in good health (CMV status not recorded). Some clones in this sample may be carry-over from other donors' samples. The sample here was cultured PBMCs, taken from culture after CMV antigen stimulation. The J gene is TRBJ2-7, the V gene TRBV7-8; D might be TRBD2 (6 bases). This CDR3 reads CASSLEASGVPEQYV. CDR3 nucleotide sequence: TGTGCCAGCAGCTTAGAGGCGTCGGGAGTCCCCGAGCAGTACGTC.